Listed here are 22 T cell receptor beta chains from one sample, sequenced in a study of radiation and T cells in renal cell carcinoma. Sample time point: blood 4 weeks post-SBRT, at nephrectomy. Treatment: 15 Gy SBRT to primary tumor, nephrectomy 4 weeks later. Produced via immunoSEQ multiplex PCR; TCRdb's table is partial and in-frame only. Seen here are approximately 150,000 clones, about 88% observed once, and the top ten hold 15% to 20%. Specimen: blood, collected from a patient whose treatment included radiotherapy and nephrectomy. These receptors were collected from a woman between 50 and 59 years old with renal cell carcinoma.

The chain recombines TRBV11-2 with TRBJ2-1; no definite D call. This CDR3 spans 13 amino acids. Germline V lookup: CDR1 SGHAT, CDR2 FQNNGV. V was trimmed by 5 bases and J by 5 bases, leaving 10 bases between them. The DNA for the CDR3 is TGTGCCAGCAGCCCGGTATCCCACAATGAGCAGTTCTTC. This sequence encodes CASSPVSHNEQFF.

This chain connects TRBV7-2 to TRBJ2-7; 7 positions match TRBD2. There are 15 residues in the CDR3. V shed 4 bases and J 3 bases; nucleotides not matched to a gene: 9. Germline V gives CDR1 SGHTA, CDR2 FQGNSA. CDR3 coding DNA: TGTGCCAGCAGCTCGACCGGGGGGACTGGCTACGAGCAGTACTTC. Its protein product is CASSSTGGTGYEQYF. The full variable domain, its missing parts supplied by reference TRBV7-2 and TRBJ2-7, is GAGVSQSPSNKVTEKGKDVELRCDPISGHTALYWYRQSLGQGLEFLIYFQGNSAPDKSGLPSDRFSAERTGGSVSTLTIQRTQQEDSAVYLCASSSTGGTGYEQYFGPGTRLTVT.

This chain links TRBV18 with TRBJ1-3, with D hard to call. The CDR3 runs to 14 residues. The germline V and J ends were trimmed by 4 bases and 0 bases, with 7 bases remaining between them. CDR1 is KGHSH and CDR2 is LQKENI in the germline V gene. This CDR3 is CASSLANSGNTIYF. The CDR3, as DNA: TGTGCCAGCTCACTGGCGAACTCTGGAAACACCATATATTTT.

The J gene is TRBJ2-5, the V gene TRBV7-9; 7 nucleotides align to TRBD1. The CDR3 spans 13 residues. Losses at the gene ends were 8 bases for V and 5 bases for J; bases not matched to a gene: 8. Germline V lookup: CDR1 SEHNR, CDR2 FQNEAQ (reference sequence). The CDR3: CASGRGGAETQYF. The CDR3 bases are TGTGCCAGCGGGAGAGGGGGCGCGGAGACCCAGTACTTC. The full variable domain, in which reference TRBV7-9 and TRBJ2-5 provide the parts outside the CDR3, is DTGVSQNPRHKITKRGQNVTFRCDPISEHNRLYWYRQTLGQGPEFLTYFQNEAQLEKSRLLSDRFSAERPKGSFSTLEIQRTEQGDSAMYLCASGRGGAETQYFGPGTRLLVL.

This chain joins TRBV30 and TRBJ1-6; D is ambiguous. Per the germline V gene, CDR1 is GTSNPN and CDR2 is SVGIG (reference sequence). The CDR3 is made up of 11 amino acids. Deletions cut 4 bases from V and 7 bases from J, with 5 bases between. CDR3 bases: TGTGCCTGGACGGGAAATTCACCCCTCCACTTT. This gives the protein CAWTGNSPLHF. Full variable domain (outside the CDR3, taken from reference TRBV30 and TRBJ1-6): SQTIHQWPATLVQPVGSPLSLECTVEGTSNPNLYWYRQAAGRGLQLLFYSVGIGQISSEVPQNLSASRPQDRQFILSSKKLLLSDSGFYLCAWTGNSPLHFGNGTRLTVT.

The chain couples TRBV11-2 to TRBJ1-6, with a tentative D call TRBD1 (5 bases). Per germline, CDR1 SGHAT and CDR2 FQNNGV. With 5 bases removed from V and 5 bases from J, the gap between germline ends came to 16 bases. The CDR3 runs 16 residues. CDR3 nucleotide sequence: TGTGCCAGCAGCCTGTTGGGACGAACGGATAATTCACCCCTCCACTTT. Its translation is CASSLLGRTDNSPLHF.

The chain carries TRBV6-5 and TRBJ1-5, with D unresolved. Germline CDR1 is MNHEY and CDR2 is SVGAGI. The CDR3 contains 15 residues. V was cut by 2 bases and J by 0 bases, with 8 bases left in between. CDR3 nucleotides: TGTGCCAGCAGTTACAAAACCTATAGCAATCAGCCCCAGCATTTT. Encoded protein: CASSYKTYSNQPQHF.

The chain recombines TRBV19 with TRBJ2-7, with TRBD2 as a possible D gene (6 bases). Germline CDR1 is LNHDA and CDR2 is SQIVND (reference sequence). The germline V and J ends were trimmed by 3 bases and 3 bases, with 15 bases remaining between them. CDR3 length: 15 amino acids. The CDR3, as DNA: TGTGCCAGTAGTATGGGCGGGGCCCTTTACTACGAGCAGTACTTC. Translation gives CASSMGGALYYEQYF.

This clone has only one observation. V is TRBV11-2 and J is TRBJ2-3; D is ambiguous. The V end was cut by 4 bases, the J end by 0 bases, with 20 bases between. The CDR3 is made up of 18 amino acids. Germline V gene sequence: CDR1 SGHAT, CDR2 FQNNGV. CDR3 DNA: TGTGCCAGCAGCTCACGACCAGAAGGTCCCCGGAGCACAGATACGCAGTATTTT. This codes for CASSSRPEGPRSTDTQYF.

The rearrangement uses TRBV4-1 and TRBJ2-5; D possibly corresponds to TRBD2 (6 bases). This CDR3 region has 13 residues. V lost 4 bases, J lost 5 bases, and 11 bases lay in between. The germline gives CDR1 MGHRA, CDR2 YSYEKL. The CDR3 protein is CASSPRDSETQYF. The CDR3 DNA reads as TGCGCCAGCAGCCCCCGGGACTCGGAGACCCAGTACTTC.

The chain has TRBV5-1 and TRBJ2-4, with 8 nucleotides matching TRBD1. The V segment lost 4 bases and the J segment 7 bases; nucleotides outside the gene matches: 7. The CDR3 is 14 amino acids. In germline, CDR1 is SGHRS, CDR2 YFSETQ. CDR3 residues: CASSQDRVGNIQYF. CDR3 nucleotides: TGCGCCAGCAGCCAGGACAGGGTGGGGAACATTCAGTACTTC.

The rearrangement joins TRBV7-9 to TRBJ1-2, with 7 bases that match TRBD1. The CDR3 spans 15 residues. The germline V gene has CDR1 SEHNR and CDR2 FQNEAQ (reference sequence). V trimming: 5 bases; J trimming: 2 bases; junction bases outside the gene matches: 8. CDR3 in DNA: TGTGCCAGCAGCCATAACCGGGACAGAAACTATGGCTACACCTTC. Protein: CASSHNRDRNYGYTF. Supplemented by reference TRBV7-9 and TRBJ1-2, the full variable domain reads DTGVSQNPRHKITKRGQNVTFRCDPISEHNRLYWYRQTLGQGPEFLTYFQNEAQLEKSRLLSDRFSAERPKGSFSTLEIQRTEQGDSAMYLCASSHNRDRNYGYTFGSGTRLTVV.

The gene calls are TRBV27 and TRBJ1-6; D is unclear. Trimming pared 3 bases from V and 7 bases from J, leaving 7 bases between. Germline V gene lookup returns CDR1 MNHEY and CDR2 SMNVEV (reference sequence). This CDR3 has 13 amino acids. CDR3 bases: TGTGCCAGCAGTTTCTCCAGCAATTCACCCCTCCACTTT. Translating gives CASSFSSNSPLHF.

This clone was counted a few times. The rearrangement uses TRBV5-4 and TRBJ1-1; D is ambiguous. Trimming pared 5 bases from V and 1 base from J, leaving 9 bases between. The CDR3 sequence is 13 residues long. CDR1 SGHNT and CDR2 YYREEE come from the germline V gene (reference sequence). Written as DNA, the CDR3 is TGTGCCAGCAGTGTGGACCGGAACACTGAAGCTTTCTTT. This encodes CASSVDRNTEAFF.

The chain is built from TRBV30 and TRBJ1-2; 11 nucleotides match TRBD1. Germline assignment: CDR1 GTSNPN and CDR2 SVGIG (reference sequence). This CDR3 region has 11 residues. Losses at the gene ends were 7 bases for V and 7 bases for J; bases not matched to a gene: 2. Here the CDR3 DNA reads TGTGCCTCCGGGACAGGGGGTGGCTACACCTTC. Translated, it gives CASGTGGGYTF.

The chain carries TRBV7-2 and TRBJ2-3; D uncertain. Germline CDR1 is SGHTA and CDR2 is FQGNSA. The CDR3 extends over 12 amino acids. Trimming left V 5 bases short and J 7 bases short, with 10 bases between. This CDR3 is CASSLRLNTQYF. The CDR3 DNA sequence: TGTGCCAGCAGCCTCCGTCTGAATACGCAGTATTTT.

The chain combines TRBV5-6 with TRBJ1-1; TRBD1 might be the D (5 bases). Trimming cost V 0 bases and J 2 bases, with 14 bases left between them. This CDR3 has 16 amino acids. The germline V gene encodes CDR1 SGHDT and CDR2 YYEEEE. The CDR3, as DNA: TGTGCCAGCAGCTTGGGAAAGTGGGGGTCAAACACTGAAGCTTTCTTT. Translated: CASSLGKWGSNTEAFF.

The chain carries TRBV14 and TRBJ1-1; D is perhaps TRBD1 (6 bases). CDR1 is SGHDN, CDR2 FVKESK, per germline. V was clipped by 4 bases and J by 5 bases, with 14 bases between them. This CDR3 spans 14 amino acids. CDR3 sequence reads: CASSRTPGATEAFF. The CDR3 DNA sequence: TGTGCCAGCAGCCGAACCCCAGGGGCTACTGAAGCTTTCTTT.

V is TRBV7-2 and J is TRBJ2-7; tentatively, D is TRBD2 (7 bases). V was cut by 1 base and J by 3 bases, with 19 bases left in between. Germline V gene lookup returns CDR1 SGHTA and CDR2 FQGNSA. CDR3 size: 17 residues. CDR3 loop: CASSLVGAAGALYEQYF. In nucleotides, the CDR3 is TGTGCCAGCAGCTTAGTCGGAGCGGCGGGGGCCCTCTACGAGCAGTACTTC.

The chain joins TRBV2 to TRBJ2-5; D is possibly TRBD2 (6 bases). V lost 5 bases, J lost 1 base, and 8 bases lay in between. This CDR3 spans 13 amino acids. CDR1 and CDR2 (germline): SNHLY, FYNNEI. The CDR3 nucleotides read TGTGCCAGCAGTATACTAGCCCAAGAGACCCAGTACTTC. It codes for CASSILAQETQYF.

V is TRBV4-3 and J is TRBJ1-1; unclear D gene. Per germline, CDR1 LGHNA and CDR2 YSLEER. The ends were cut back, 0 bases at V and 0 bases at J, with 17 bases in the middle. This CDR3 is 18 amino acids long. The CDR3 loop reads CASSQDEGVILMNTEAFF. CDR3 sequence (DNA): TGCGCCAGCAGCCAAGATGAAGGAGTTATTCTGATGAACACTGAAGCTTTCTTT.

This clone came up once. The rearrangement uses TRBV6-1 and TRBJ1-2; D is unclear. The CDR3 has 13 amino acids. Germline V gene lookup returns CDR1 MNHNS and CDR2 SASEGT. V gave up 5 bases and J gave up 4 bases, with 11 bases separating them. The CDR3: CASSPDGTYGYTF. CDR3 coding DNA: TGTGCCAGCAGTCCCGACGGCACCTATGGCTACACCTTC.